This T cell receptor (beta chain) is from a study of blood T cell repertoires in COVID-19. Only in-frame clones appear in the TCRdb table, and some are missing; sequencing was by immunoSEQ multiplex PCR. The table has approximately 220,000 clones, 83% seen once. Enrollees, about 18 to 89 years old, lived in 24 US areas. Germline lookup yields CDR1 MDHEN and CDR2 SYDVKM. Germline trimming cut 8 bases from V and 7 bases from J; bases unmatched to any gene: 10. This CDR3 comprises 14 residues. The chain links TRBV28 to TRBJ1-1, with 10 bases that match TRBD1. Input material: PBMCs or T cells enriched from blood (not recorded which). The source of this sequence is a woman aged 50 to 60 who had been exposed to COVID-19. For the CDR3, the DNA is TGTGCCAGCCGGGAGACAGGGGGCAAGGGTGAAGCTTTCTTT. Translating gives CASRETGGKGEAFF.